The source of this TCR beta chain is a study of T cells after yellow fever vaccination. Overall study context: Libraries from low-cell-number fractions were prepared with the SMART-Seq v4 Ultra Low Input RNA kit. Study conclusions and caveats: In post-booster samples, most primary-vaccination clones reappeared (about 95% CD4, over 70% CD8).

It was through 5'RACE template switching that TCR cDNA was made, with a universal primer site and UMIs added. Via MiXCR, TCRdb re-called the 5' RACE reads, giving one row per CDR3 protein. The table records 300,000 to 400,000 distinct CDR3 sequences, roughly 9.4% of them present only once. CDR1 SGHTA and CDR2 FQGNSA come from the germline V gene. This CDR3 comprises 15 residues. With 0 bases removed from V and 3 bases from J, the gap between germline ends came to 10 bases. This clonotype was recorded at least ten times. Its specificity is unknown. The sequencing here drew on PBMCs, taken on the day of the first yellow fever vaccination. This chain links TRBV7-2 with TRBJ2-3; D not resolved. This receptor was identified in a man younger than 35 who received the YFV17D yellow fever vaccine. CDR3 in DNA: TGTGCCAGCAGCTTAGCGCATTGGACGACAGATACGCAGTATTTT. It is translated as CASSLAHWTTDTQYF.